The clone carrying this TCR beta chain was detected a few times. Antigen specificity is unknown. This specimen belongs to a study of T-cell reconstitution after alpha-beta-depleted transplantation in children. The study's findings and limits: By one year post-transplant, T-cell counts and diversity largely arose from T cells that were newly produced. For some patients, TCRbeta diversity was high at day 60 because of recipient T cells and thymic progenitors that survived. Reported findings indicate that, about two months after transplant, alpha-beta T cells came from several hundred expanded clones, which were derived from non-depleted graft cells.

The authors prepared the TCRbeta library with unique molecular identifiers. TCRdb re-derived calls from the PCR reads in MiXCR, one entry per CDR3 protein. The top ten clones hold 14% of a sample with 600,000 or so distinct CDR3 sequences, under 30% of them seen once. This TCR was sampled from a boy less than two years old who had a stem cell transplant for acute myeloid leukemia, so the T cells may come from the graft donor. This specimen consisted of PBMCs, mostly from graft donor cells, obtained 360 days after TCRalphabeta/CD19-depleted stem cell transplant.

This chain's CDR3 is CASSLVGDDHTDTQYF. The CDR3 DNA follows: TGTGCCAGCAGCTTGGTGGGGGACGACCACACAGATACGCAGTATTTT. This chain uses TRBV5-6 with TRBJ2-3; tentatively, D is TRBD1 or TRBD2 (5 bases each). V was shortened by 0 bases and J by 2 bases, with 13 bases between the two germline ends. Germline CDR1 reads SGHDT; CDR2 reads YYEEEE. There are 16 residues in the CDR3.